One sample yielded the 25 T cell receptor beta chains listed below, sequenced in a study of molecular identifiers for immune sequencing clone quantification. TCRdb independently ran MiXCR on the PCR reads; one entry per CDR3 protein. The sample has approximately 630,000 distinct CDR3 sequences; over 25% are singletons. The specimen sequenced was naive CD8+ T cells from blood, with Jurkat cell RNA spiked in. Regarding subset: FACS-sorted CD8+CD4-CCR7+CD45RA+ naive T cells. These receptors originate from a human donor in good health. Some libraries in this study had Jurkat cell RNA spiked in.

A remark on this clonotype: The junction departs from germline at one end; a sequencing error may be responsible. The chain has TRBV18 and TRBJ2-7, with 8 bases that match TRBD2. The germline gives CDR1 KGHSH, CDR2 LQKENI. The CDR3 loop spans 13 amino acids. The CDR3 DNA sequence: TGTGCCAGCGCGGGGGGAGGACGTCAGTTATGGAACTTC. It is translated as CASAGGGRQLWNF.

This clonotype was counted many times. The V gene is TRBV28, the J gene TRBJ1-1; 9 bases agree with TRBD1. The CDR3 is made up of 14 amino acids. CDR1 and CDR2 (germline): MDHEN, SYDVKM. The ends lost 5 bases at V and 11 bases at J; junction bases unmatched: 12. The CDR3 reads CASSPAWDRDSAFF. The CDR3 nucleotides are TGTGCCAGCAGTCCGGCGTGGGACAGGGACTCGGCTTTCTTT.

This chain connects TRBV15 to TRBJ2-2; possible D gene TRBD2, 6 bases. V lost 2 bases, J lost 6 bases, and 22 bases lay in between. The germline V gene has CDR1 LNHNV and CDR2 YYDKDF (reference sequence). The CDR3 extends over 18 amino acids. The CDR3 sequence is CATSRPNVHSGFAGELFF. CDR3 nucleotides: TGTGCCACCAGCAGACCCAACGTGCACAGCGGGTTTGCCGGGGAGCTGTTTTTT.

This clonotype has just a few counts. The chain uses TRBV6-6 and TRBJ1-4; D gene uncertain. This CDR3 region has 14 residues. Trimming removed 2 bases from V and 8 bases from J, with 12 bases in between. The germline V gene has CDR1 MNHNY and CDR2 SVGAGI (reference sequence). The CDR3 DNA is TGTGCCAGCAGTTACAACGGGGAGAGCGAAAAACTGTTTTTT. Amino acid sequence: CASSYNGESEKLFF.

Comments on this clonotype: With a much larger clone just one base away, this may be a read error. The genes are TRBV7-9 and TRBJ2-7; D gene uncertain. V was clipped by 7 bases and J by 5 bases, with 12 bases between them. The germline V gene encodes CDR1 SEHNR and CDR2 FQNEAQ (reference sequence). The CDR3 runs 12 residues. CDR3 in DNA: TGTGCCAGCAACCGCGACCGGGACGAGCAGTACTTC. Protein: CASNRDRDEQYF.

The chain employs TRBV14 and TRBJ1-3; no clear D. The CDR3 has 14 residues. Germline V CDR1 and CDR2: SGHDN, FVKESK. V gave up 3 bases and J gave up 2 bases, with 8 bases separating them. This chain's CDR3 is CASSHVVTGNTIYF. The CDR3 nucleotides are TGTGCCAGCAGCCACGTAGTTACTGGAAACACCATATATTTT.

This clonotype occurred many times. The CDR3 sequence: CASSIWGRDSPLHF. The CDR3 DNA reads as TGTGCCAGCAGCATCTGGGGACGAGATTCACCCCTCCACTTT. The rearrangement uses TRBV5-4 and TRBJ1-6; TRBD1 is a possible D gene (5 bases). The CDR3 extends over 14 amino acids. CDR1 and CDR2 from the germline V gene are SGHNT and YYREEE (reference sequence). Trimming removed 4 bases from V and 8 bases from J, with 13 bases in between. Drawing the rest from reference TRBV5-4 and TRBJ1-6, the complete variable domain is ETGVTQSPTHLIKTRGQQVTLRCSSQSGHNTVSWYQQALGQGPQFIFQYYREEENGRGNFPPRFSGLQFPNYSSELNVNALELDDSALYLCASSIWGRDSPLHFGNGTRLTVT.

The table lists this clonotype with many counts. The chain carries TRBV5-1 and TRBJ2-7; D gene ambiguous. Germline V gene sequence: CDR1 SGHRS, CDR2 YFSETQ. Between the trimmed V and J ends, which lost 0 bases and 3 bases, there was a span of 7 bases. The CDR3 is 13 amino acids. The CDR3 nucleotides read TGCGCCAGCAGCTTGGCCGACGACTACGAGCAGTACTTC. Translation: CASSLADDYEQYF.

About this clonotype itself: An end of the junction differs from the germline gene, which may be a read error. V is TRBV27 and J is TRBJ2-3; TRBD1 might be the D (6 bases). Germline V lookup: CDR1 MNHEY, CDR2 SMNVEV (reference sequence). CDR3 length equals 14 residues. CDR3 nucleotide sequence: TGTGACAGCAGAGACAGGAATAGCACAGATACGCAGTATTTT. As protein: CDSRDRNSTDTQYF.

This clonotype has at least ten counts. The chain recombines TRBV11-2 with TRBJ2-3; D gene unclear. This CDR3 is built from 14 residues. Germline CDR1 is SGHAT and CDR2 is FQNNGV. Between the trimmed V and J ends, which lost 6 bases and 3 bases, there was a span of 13 bases. The CDR3 DNA follows: TGTGCCAGCAGTCCTCCTGACTGGACAGATACGCAGTATTTT. Protein sequence: CASSPPDWTDTQYF.

This clonotype showed up many times. The chain employs TRBV6-5 and TRBJ2-7; TRBD1 matches 7 bases. The CDR3 totals 14 residues. The junction had 3 bases not matched to a gene; V was cut back by 2 bases and J by 2 bases. The germline V gene encodes CDR1 MNHEY and CDR2 SVGAGI. The CDR3 protein is CASSYGTAPYEQYF. The CDR3 region has the DNA TGTGCCAGCAGTTACGGGACAGCCCCCTACGAGCAGTACTTC.

About this clonotype itself: Relative to the germline gene, one junction end is altered; a read error may explain this. The chain couples TRBV5-1 to TRBJ2-4, with 10 bases fitting TRBD2. This CDR3 is 16 amino acids long. The germline CDR1 and CDR2 sequences are SGHRS and YFSETQ. The CDR3 spells CACSASSGSLKDIQYF. In nucleotides, the CDR3 is TGCGCCTGCAGCGCATCTAGCGGGAGCCTCAAAGACATTCAGTACTTC.

With regard to this clonotype: A read error is possible here, since a much larger clone lies one base away. The chain joins TRBV27 to TRBJ1-4; TRBD1 matches at 9 bases. The CDR3 totals 13 residues. Germline CDR1 MNHEY, CDR2 SMNVEV (reference sequence). The CDR3 bases are TGTGCCGGCAGTTTTGGACAGGGGCAAAAACTGTTTTTT. Its translation: CAGSFGQGQKLFF.

As concerns this clonotype: This clone may be a read error of a much larger clone one base away. This chain links TRBV4-2 with TRBJ1-1, with D possibly being TRBD1 (6 bases). CDR1 and CDR2 (germline): LGHNA, YNFKEQ. This CDR3 region has 12 residues. CDR3 DNA: TGTGCCAGCAGCGAGGGGGGGACTGAAGCTTCCTTT. Encoded protein: CASSEGGTEASF.

This clonotype has only a few counts. The V call is TRBV27, the J call TRBJ1-4; 8 nucleotides agree with TRBD1. The junction had 12 bases not matched to a gene; V was cut back by 6 bases and J by 0 bases. The CDR3 sequence is 18 residues long. Germline assignment: CDR1 MNHEY and CDR2 SMNVEV (reference sequence). DNA of the CDR3: TGTGCCAGCAGCCCGACAGGGGACCTAACTGCAACTAATGAAAAACTGTTTTTT. Residues: CASSPTGDLTATNEKLFF.

The J gene is TRBJ2-5, the V gene TRBV7-9; no definite D call. Trimming cost V 6 bases and J 5 bases, with 10 bases left between them. The germline gives CDR1 SEHNR, CDR2 FQNEAQ (reference sequence). The CDR3 is 12 residues long. The CDR3 coding sequence is TGTGCCAGCAGTCTATCTCCGGAGACCCAGTACTTC. This gives the protein CASSLSPETQYF.

This clonotype was picked up a small number of times. This chain links TRBV30 with TRBJ1-1, with 7 bases lining up with TRBD1. This CDR3 has 15 residues. V shed 3 bases, J shed 1 base, and the junction held 8 bases outside the gene matches. Per germline, CDR1 GTSNPN and CDR2 SVGIG (reference sequence). Here the CDR3 reads CAWSRWEGANTEAFF. CDR3 coding DNA: TGTGCCTGGAGCAGGTGGGAGGGGGCGAACACTGAAGCTTTCTTT.

Many counts were recorded for this clonotype. The V call is TRBV5-1, the J call TRBJ2-3, with D unresolved. The CDR3 has 14 residues. Germline assignment: CDR1 SGHRS and CDR2 YFSETQ. The V gene lost 3 bases and the J gene lost 5 bases, with 13 bases spanning the gap. The CDR3 DNA reads TGCGCCAGCAGCTCGTCAAATAGTCGAGATACGCAGTATTTT. Residues: CASSSSNSRDTQYF.

About this clonotype: A much larger clone lies a single base off, so this may be a read error. The chain carries TRBV6-6 and TRBJ2-1; 10 nucleotides match TRBD2. CDR3 length equals 15 residues. Germline V gives CDR1 MNHNY, CDR2 SVGAGI (reference sequence). The DNA of the CDR3 is TGTGCCAGCAGTTTAGCGGGGGGAACCTACAATGAGCAGCTCTTC. Protein product: CASSLAGGTYNEQLF.

The V and J genes are TRBV5-1 and TRBJ2-7, with TRBD2 matching 9 bases. V shed 0 bases, J shed 8 bases, and the junction held 15 bases outside the gene matches. The CDR3 length is 17 residues. The V gene's germline CDR1 is SGHRS and CDR2 YFSETQ. CDR3 DNA: TGCGCCAGCAGCTTGGACCCCCTGCGGGGGGGGGACGAGCAGCAGTACTTC. This gives the protein CASSLDPLRGGDEQQYF.

Ten or more counts support this clonotype. This chain joins TRBV29-1 and TRBJ1-1; D ambiguous. The CDR3 spans 11 residues. Trimming shortened V by 2 bases and J by 4 bases, and 5 bases separated the two germline ends. CDR1 is SQVTM, CDR2 ANQGSEA, per germline. In DNA form, the CDR3 reads TGCAGCGTTGAATTAGGCACTGAAGCTTTCTTT. This codes for CSVELGTEAFF.

This clonotype was recorded once. A read error may be the cause here, since a much bigger clone is one base away. Given the absence of the conserved phenylalanine or tryptophan at the CDR3 end, a read error is likely. The chain is built from TRBV29-1 and TRBJ2-7; TRBD1 matches 10 bases. The junction had 7 bases not matched to a gene; V was cut back by 6 bases and J by 5 bases. In germline, CDR1 is SQVTM, CDR2 ANQGSEA. CDR3 length equals 13 residues. DNA for the CDR3: TGCAGCGTCGTCGGGGACAGGGGTAACGAGCAGTACCTC. Its translation: CSVVGDRGNEQYL.

This clonotype was seen more than once but under ten times. V and J are TRBV11-2 and TRBJ2-3; 8 bases are a match to TRBD2. Trimming at V came to 0 bases and at J to 2 bases, leaving 7 bases not matched to a gene. Germline CDR1 SGHAT, CDR2 FQNNGV. The CDR3 runs 17 residues. Here the CDR3 reads CASSLDSGGGFTDTQYF. CDR3 coding DNA: TGTGCCAGCAGCTTAGATAGTGGCGGGGGGTTCACAGATACGCAGTATTTT.

This chain joins TRBV2 and TRBJ2-7, with TRBD2 matching over 13 bases. Germline V gene lookup returns CDR1 SNHLY and CDR2 FYNNEI. With V trimmed by 6 bases and J by 2 bases, 1 base remained unmatched. This CDR3 contains 14 residues. CDR3 DNA: TGTGCCAGCAGGGGGACTAGCGGGACCTACGAGCAGTACTTC. It is translated as CASRGTSGTYEQYF.

A word on this clonotype: One base away lies a much larger clone, so this may be a sequencing read error. The chain combines TRBV5-6 with TRBJ2-7, with D possibly matching TRBD1 (6 bases). V was shortened by 0 bases and J by 9 bases, with 13 bases between the two germline ends. The germline V gene encodes CDR1 SGHDT and CDR2 YYEEEE. This CDR3 has 13 amino acids. CDR3 protein: CASSLGDNHGQYF. CDR3 sequence (DNA): TGTGCCAGCAGCTTGGGGGACAACCACGGGCAGTACTTC. The full variable domain, with the rest looked up from reference TRBV5-6 and TRBJ2-7, is DAGVTQSPTHLIKTRGQQVTLRCSPKSGHDTVSWYQQALGQGPQFIFQYYEEEERQRGNFPDRFSGHQFPNYSSELNVNALLLGDSALYLCASSLGDNHGQYFGPGTRLTVT.